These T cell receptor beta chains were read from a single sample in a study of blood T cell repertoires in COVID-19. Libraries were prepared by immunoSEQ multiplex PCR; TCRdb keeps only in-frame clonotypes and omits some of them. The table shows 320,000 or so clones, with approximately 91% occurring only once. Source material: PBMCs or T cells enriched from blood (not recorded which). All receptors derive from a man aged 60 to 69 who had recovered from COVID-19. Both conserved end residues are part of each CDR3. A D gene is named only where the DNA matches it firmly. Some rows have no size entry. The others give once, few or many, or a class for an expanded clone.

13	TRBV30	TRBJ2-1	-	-	TGTGCCTGGAGTGGCCTAGCCGTCCATGAGCAGTTCTTC	CAWSGLAVHEQFF
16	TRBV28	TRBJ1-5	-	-	TGTGCCAGCACTTTCGGACGGCAGGGAGGGGGTCAGCCCCAGCATTTT	CASTFGRQGGGQPQHF
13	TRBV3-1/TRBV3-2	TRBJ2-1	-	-	TGTGCCAGCAGCTCGACAGTCTACAATGAGCAGTTCTTC	CASSSTVYNEQFF
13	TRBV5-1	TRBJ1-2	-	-	TGCGCCAGCAGCATACAGGGTAACTATGGCTACACCTTC	CASSIQGNYGYTF
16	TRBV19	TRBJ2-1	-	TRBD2	TGTGCCAGTAGTGGGACTAGCCGACCTAGCTACAATGAGCAGTTCTTC	CASSGTSRPSYNEQFF
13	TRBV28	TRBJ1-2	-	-	TGTGCCAGCAGTTCCCCCAGGGTCTATGGCTACACCTTC	CASSSPRVYGYTF
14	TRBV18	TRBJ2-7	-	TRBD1	TGTGCCAGCTCAATGGGGACAGGGCCCTACGAGCAGTACTTC	CASSMGTGPYEQYF
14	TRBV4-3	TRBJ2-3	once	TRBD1	TGCGCCAGCAGCCGCCGACAGGGGGTAGATACGCAGTATTTT	CASSRRQGVDTQYF
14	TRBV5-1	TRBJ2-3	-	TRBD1	TGCGCCAGCAGTTGGGACAGCTCCACAGATACGCAGTATTTT	CASSWDSSTDTQYF
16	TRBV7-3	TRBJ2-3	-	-	TGTGCCAGCAGCTTAAGCCCTACTACTAGCACAGATACGCAGTATTTT	CASSLSPTTSTDTQYF
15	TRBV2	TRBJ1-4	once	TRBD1	TGTGCCAGCAGAGGGACAGGGGGGGCTAATGAAAAACTGTTTTTT	CASRGTGGANEKLFF
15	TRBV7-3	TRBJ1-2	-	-	TGTGCCAGCAGCTCCTACGGAGGGCTAGACTATGGCTACACCTTC	CASSSYGGLDYGYTF
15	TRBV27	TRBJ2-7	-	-	TGTGCCAGCAGTCCGTTGACAGGCCCCTCTTACGAGCAGTACTTC	CASSPLTGPSYEQYF
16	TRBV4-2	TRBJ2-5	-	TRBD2	TGTGCCAGCAGCCAAAACCCTAGCGGGAGGGGAGAGACCCAGTACTTC	CASSQNPSGRGETQYF
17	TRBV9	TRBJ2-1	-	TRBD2	TGTGCCAGCAGCGAAGGTAGCGGGAGGGCCTATGTCAATGAGCAGTTCTTC	CASSEGSGRAYVNEQFF
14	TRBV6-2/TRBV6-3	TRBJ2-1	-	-	TGTGCCAGCAGTTACTTCGGGGCTAGCGCTGAGCAGTTCTTC	CASSYFGASAEQFF
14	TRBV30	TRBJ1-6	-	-	TGTGCCTGGACCCAGGGCGGAAACTATTCACCCCTCCACTTT	CAWTQGGNYSPLHF
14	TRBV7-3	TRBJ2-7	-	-	TGTGCCAGCAGCCCCGCAGGCGGAGGCTACGAGCAGTACTTC	CASSPAGGGYEQYF
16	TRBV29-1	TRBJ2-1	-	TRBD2	TGCAGCGTTGGGATCTTGACTAGCGGAACCTACAATGAGCAGTTCTTC	CSVGILTSGTYNEQFF
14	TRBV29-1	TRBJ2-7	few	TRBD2	TGCAGCGTCCTCTGGGGGGGAAACCCCCACGAGCAGTACTTC	CSVLWGGNPHEQYF